This passage covers 15 T cell receptor beta chains from one sample sequenced in a study of long-term antiretroviral therapy in people with HIV (dated by TCRdb to 2022 to 2024). The immunoSEQ hsTCRB v3.0 assay was used at survey level resolution for TRB variable region sequencing. In its TCRdb copy, this immuneACCESS table keeps in-frame sequences only and misses some clones. Where compared with another copy, unresolved V genes explain less than half of these, and the others have no known cause. The sample table lists about 30,000 clones, roughly 80% of them with a count of one. Together, the top ten hold about 9% of the sample. The specimen comprised unsorted PBMCs, sampled 3 years after starting antiretroviral therapy. The receptors derive from a man aged 35 to 55 with HIV.

The chain carries TRBV4-1 and TRBJ1-2, with D possibly matching TRBD1 (5 bases). Per the germline V gene, CDR1 is MGHRA and CDR2 is YSYEKL. The CDR3 totals 16 residues. V was pared by 0 bases and J by 0 bases, with 11 bases between. The CDR3 DNA reads TGCGCCAGCAGCCAAGAGGGGAGGGGAGCTAACTATGGCTACACCTTC. Its translation is CASSQEGRGANYGYTF.

The V call is TRBV19, the J call TRBJ2-7, with D unresolved. CDR1 is LNHDA and CDR2 is SQIVND in the germline V gene (reference sequence). CDR3 size: 15 residues. V lost 6 bases to trimming and J lost 2 bases, with 17 bases between them. Here the CDR3 DNA reads TGTGCCAGTAGGCGCCGGACCACAGCAACCTACGAGCAGTACTTC. Translated: CASRRRTTATYEQYF.

This clone turned up a few times. V gene TRBV7-9 combines with J gene TRBJ1-3; tentatively, D is TRBD1 (6 bases). V lost 4 bases and J 4 bases, leaving 11 bases between the germline ends. Germline CDR1 reads SEHNR; CDR2 reads FQNEAQ (reference sequence). The CDR3 sequence is 14 residues long. The CDR3 loop is CASSSTGIGNTIYF. CDR3 in DNA: TGTGCCAGCAGCTCCACAGGGATCGGAAACACCATATATTTT.

The chain uses TRBV19 and TRBJ2-5; 13 bases map to TRBD2. Trimming cost V 4 bases and J 5 bases; bases outside gene matches: 10. CDR1 is LNHDA, CDR2 SQIVND, per germline (reference sequence). CDR3 length equals 17 residues. Here the CDR3 reads CASSTSTSGRLGETQYF. The CDR3 DNA reads TGTGCCAGTAGTACCTCGACTAGCGGGAGGTTAGGGGAGACCCAGTACTTC.

The genes are TRBV7-3 and TRBJ2-1, with TRBD2 identical over 12 bases. CDR3 length: 17 residues. The J segment lost 2 bases and the V segment lost 4 bases, leaving 6 bases of the junction unmatched. Looked up from germline, CDR1 is SGHTA and CDR2 is FQGTGA. The CDR3 protein is CASSSSLAGGPYNEQFF. The CDR3 nucleotides read TGTGCCAGCAGCTCCTCACTAGCGGGAGGACCCTACAATGAGCAGTTCTTC.

By sample fraction, this clone is medium-sized. This chain connects TRBV4-2 to TRBJ2-3; no clear D gene. CDR1 and CDR2 (germline): LGHNA, YNFKEQ. The CDR3 contains 16 residues. V was shortened by 3 bases and J by 3 bases, with 16 bases between the two germline ends. CDR3 nucleotides: TGTGCCAGCAGCCACTCCGACGGTAGTGATACAGATACGCAGTATTTT. It specifies CASSHSDGSDTDTQYF.

The chain employs TRBV30 and TRBJ1-5; 7 bases are shared with TRBD1. Germline trimming cut 4 bases from V and 0 bases from J; bases unmatched to any gene: 3. This CDR3 has 14 amino acids. Germline-derived CDR1 and CDR2 are GTSNPN and SVGIG (reference sequence). The DNA of the CDR3 is TGTGCCTGGAAAGGACAGGATAGCAATCAGCCCCAGCATTTT. It is translated as CAWKGQDSNQPQHF. Using reference TRBV30 and TRBJ1-5 for the parts outside the CDR3, the full variable domain is SQTIHQWPATLVQPVGSPLSLECTVEGTSNPNLYWYRQAAGRGLQLLFYSVGIGQISSEVPQNLSASRPQDRQFILSSKKLLLSDSGFYLCAWKGQDSNQPQHFGDGTRLSIL.

The sample holds a few counts of this clone. The V and J genes are TRBV11-2 and TRBJ1-1; D unclear. This CDR3 has 16 amino acids. The V end was cut by 1 base, the J end by 0 bases, with 12 bases between. Germline loops: CDR1 SGHAT, CDR2 FQNNGV. CDR3 region: CASSLVLGSMNTEAFF. In nucleotides, the CDR3 is TGTGCCAGCAGCTTAGTTTTAGGCAGTATGAACACTGAAGCTTTCTTT.

The chain links TRBV19 to TRBJ1-4; unclear D gene. Per germline, CDR1 LNHDA and CDR2 SQIVND (reference sequence). The CDR3 has 14 residues. V was pared by 3 bases and J by 5 bases, with 10 bases between. The CDR3 loop reads CASSIGRINEKLFF. In nucleotides, the CDR3 is TGTGCCAGTAGTATCGGAAGGATCAATGAAAAACTGTTTTTT.

The gene calls are TRBV4-1 and TRBJ1-5; D uncertain. Trimming took off 3 bases at V and 2 bases at J, with 11 bases between the two ends. This CDR3 has 15 residues. Germline V lookup: CDR1 MGHRA, CDR2 YSYEKL. CDR3 residues: CASSHIGSGNQPQHF. The DNA of the CDR3 is TGCGCCAGCAGCCATATAGGCTCGGGCAATCAGCCCCAGCATTTT.

V gene TRBV18 combines with J gene TRBJ2-2; D is unresolved. This CDR3 is 14 amino acids long. Trimming took off 3 bases at V and 3 bases at J, with 8 bases between the two ends. Germline values: CDR1 KGHSH, CDR2 LQKENI. As DNA, the CDR3 is TGTGCCAGCTCACCCGAAAGTTACACCGGGGAGCTGTTTTTT. This gives the protein CASSPESYTGELFF.

This clone has a single count. This rearrangement joins TRBV9 to TRBJ2-2; weak D call: TRBD2 (5 bases). Germline V gene data show CDR1 as SGDLS and CDR2 as YYNGEE. Between the trimmed V and J ends, which lost 1 base and 6 bases, there was a span of 10 bases. The CDR3 is made up of 14 amino acids. CDR3 protein: CASSVTRGSGELFF. In DNA, the CDR3 is TGTGCCAGCAGCGTAACTAGAGGGTCCGGGGAGCTGTTTTTT.

The CDR3 sequence is CASSWGGEQFF. For the CDR3, the DNA is TGTGCCAGCAGCTGGGGTGGTGAGCAGTTCTTC. The chain recombines TRBV7-9 with TRBJ2-1; D remains ambiguous. Trimming removed 4 bases at V and 9 bases at J, with 7 bases between. The CDR3 consists of 11 residues. Per the germline V gene, CDR1 is SEHNR and CDR2 is FQNEAQ (reference sequence).

This chain uses TRBV28 with TRBJ1-2; D perhaps matches TRBD1 (6 bases). Trimming stripped 4 bases from V and 6 bases from J, with 15 bases between. The germline V gene encodes CDR1 MDHEN and CDR2 SYDVKM. This CDR3 contains 14 residues. CDR3 sequence: CASSSPRGRNGYTF. As DNA, the CDR3 is TGTGCCAGCAGTTCGCCCAGGGGTCGCAATGGCTACACCTTC.

This clone showed up just a few times. The chain couples TRBV19 to TRBJ2-7; a weak D match, TRBD1 (5 bases). This CDR3 spans 10 amino acids. Germline CDR1 is LNHDA and CDR2 is SQIVND (reference sequence). The V and J ends lost 9 bases and 3 bases respectively, with 6 bases between them. The CDR3 DNA follows: TGTGCCAGGGGGCTCTACGAGCAGTACTTC. It is translated as CARGLYEQYF.